Each of the 31 T cell receptor beta chains below was sequenced from the same sample in a study of blood T cell repertoires in COVID-19. TCRdb's copy holds only in-frame clones and misses some; the assay was immunoSEQ multiplex PCR. Among approximately 120,000 clones listed, 90% were seen once. The source material was peripheral blood. The receptor source for this set is a human donor in a cohort sampled during active COVID-19.

The gene calls are TRBV5-1 and TRBJ1-2; TRBD1 is a possible D gene (5 bases). Trimming left V 0 bases short and J 1 base short, with 7 bases between. The CDR3 length is 14 residues. The germline V gene has CDR1 SGHRS and CDR2 YFSETQ. The CDR3 loop is CASSLVGDNYGYTF. CDR3 sequence (DNA): TGCGCCAGCAGCTTGGTAGGGGATAACTATGGCTACACCTTC.

The chain joins TRBV5-6 to TRBJ2-7, with D perhaps TRBD2 (6 bases). V dropped 0 bases and J dropped 2 bases, with 12 bases sitting between them. The CDR3 has 15 amino acids. The germline V gene has CDR1 SGHDT and CDR2 YYEEEE. Here the CDR3 reads CASSLGVRGTYEQYF. The DNA of the CDR3 is TGTGCCAGCAGCTTGGGGGTCCGCGGGACCTACGAGCAGTACTTC.

This clone was observed once. The chain uses TRBV19 and TRBJ2-7, with TRBD2 matching over 8 bases. Trimming cost V 5 bases and J 3 bases; bases outside gene matches: 9. The CDR3 has 15 amino acids. Germline V gives CDR1 LNHDA, CDR2 SQIVND (reference sequence). For the CDR3, the DNA is TGTGCCAGTAGTGCCTCCGGGACTAGAATCTACGAGCAGTACTTC. This encodes CASSASGTRIYEQYF.

The rearrangement uses TRBV9 and TRBJ2-7; 11 positions match TRBD1. Germline assignment: CDR1 SGDLS and CDR2 YYNGEE. Germline trimming cut 0 bases from V and 7 bases from J; bases unmatched to any gene: 6. The CDR3 loop spans 15 amino acids. CDR3 sequence (DNA): TGTGCCAGCAGCGTAGGGGACAGGGGGATAGGGGAGCAGTACTTC. Encoded protein: CASSVGDRGIGEQYF.

This chain links TRBV27 with TRBJ2-1; TRBD1 is a possible D gene (6 bases). V was pared by 8 bases and J by 0 bases, with 14 bases between. Germline values: CDR1 MNHEY, CDR2 SMNVEV (reference sequence). The CDR3 sequence is 15 residues long. CDR3 sequence: CASSLGGSSYNEQFF. The CDR3 DNA follows: TGTGCCAGCTCGCTAGGGGGAAGCTCCTACAATGAGCAGTTCTTC.

This chain joins TRBV29-1 and TRBJ2-4, with 7 bases matching TRBD1. This CDR3 is 18 amino acids long. V lost 7 bases and J lost 0; bases outside the gene matches: 18. The germline V gene encodes CDR1 SQVTM and CDR2 ANQGSEA. CDR3 amino acids: CSASADRRDMIAKNIQYF. CDR3 DNA: TGCAGCGCCTCGGCGGACAGGAGAGATATGATAGCCAAAAACATTCAGTACTTC.

This clone occurred once. The chain carries TRBV27 and TRBJ2-7; tentatively, D is TRBD1 (6 bases). This CDR3 has 14 residues. V was trimmed by 7 bases and J by 2 bases, leaving 15 bases between them. Germline CDR1 is MNHEY and CDR2 is SMNVEV (reference sequence). CDR3 sequence reads: CASTLHGGAYEQYF. Here the CDR3 DNA reads TGTGCCAGCACCCTACATGGGGGCGCCTACGAGCAGTACTTC.

Points on this clone: The same CDR3 is also encoded by other DNA sequences in this sample. The chain couples TRBV18 to TRBJ2-7; 8 nucleotides agree with TRBD1. Trimming removed 3 bases from V and 1 base from J; junction bases left unmatched: 2. The germline CDR1 and CDR2 sequences are KGHSH and LQKENI. The CDR3 has 14 amino acids. Written as DNA, the CDR3 is TGTGCCAGCTCACCCGGGACAGGATCCTACGAGCAGTACTTC. It translates to CASSPGTGSYEQYF.

The chain recombines TRBV6-5 with TRBJ1-5; maybe TRBD1 (6 bases). The CDR3 is 14 amino acids. From germline, CDR1 is MNHEY and CDR2 SVGAGI. Deletions cut 6 bases from V and 5 bases from J, with 14 bases between. The CDR3 reads CASRGPGAHQPQHF. The CDR3 DNA reads TGTGCCAGCAGGGGTCCAGGGGCCCATCAGCCCCAGCATTTT.

The chain employs TRBV3-1 (or the pseudogene TRBV3-2) and TRBJ2-7; 9 bases line up with TRBD1. The germline CDR1 and CDR2 sequences are LGHDT and YNNKEL (reference sequence). V gave up 0 bases and J gave up 3 bases; unmatched junction bases: 6. There are 16 residues in the CDR3. The CDR3 is CASSQDRGQGFYEQYF. The CDR3 DNA sequence: TGTGCCAGCAGCCAAGATCGGGGACAGGGATTCTACGAGCAGTACTTC.

The CDR3 loop reads CASSQEVQGADGYTF. The DNA of the CDR3 is TGCGCCAGCAGCCAAGAAGTCCAGGGGGCGGATGGCTACACCTTC. The V and J genes are TRBV4-3 and TRBJ1-2; TRBD1 agrees at 8 bases. Germline-derived CDR1 and CDR2 are LGHNA and YSLEER. This CDR3 is 15 amino acids long. V gave up 0 bases and J gave up 6 bases; unmatched junction bases: 6.

The V call is TRBV9, the J call TRBJ1-1; possible D gene TRBD1, 5 bases. There are 14 residues in the CDR3. Germline loops: CDR1 SGDLS, CDR2 YYNGEE. Deletions cut 4 bases from V and 6 bases from J, with 16 bases between. The CDR3 DNA reads as TGTGCCAGCAGCAAACCGGGACTTTCTTCTGAAGCTTTCTTT. Translating it yields CASSKPGLSSEAFF.

This sequence joins TRBV10-3 and TRBJ1-2; D perhaps matches TRBD1 (6 bases). V was pared by 2 bases and J by 1 base, with 8 bases between. CDR1 is ENHRY, CDR2 SYGVKD, per germline. This CDR3 comprises 14 residues. The CDR3: CAISERGSNYGYTF. In DNA form, the CDR3 reads TGTGCCATCAGTGAGAGGGGGAGTAACTATGGCTACACCTTC.

Here the CDR3 DNA reads TGTGCCAGCAGCGTAGTAGGGGGACAGGGTTCGAACACCGGGGAGCTGTTTTTT. Translation gives CASSVVGGQGSNTGELFF. The rearrangement joins TRBV9 to TRBJ2-2; TRBD1 matches 9 bases. Germline trimming cut 0 bases from V and 0 bases from J; bases unmatched to any gene: 6. There are 18 residues in the CDR3. Germline V CDR1 and CDR2: SGDLS, YYNGEE.

This clone has a handful of counts. This chain links TRBV27 with TRBJ1-5; 7 bases are a match to TRBD1. Germline CDR1 MNHEY, CDR2 SMNVEV (reference sequence). The CDR3 is made up of 14 amino acids. V was clipped by 5 bases and J by 3 bases; unmatched bases: 4. In DNA, the CDR3 is TGTGCCAGCAGTGACAGGGCCCCCAATCAGCCCCAGCATTTT. Protein product: CASSDRAPNQPQHF.

This chain links TRBV4-3 with TRBJ2-6; D is unclear. Between the trimmed V and J ends, which lost 0 bases and 3 bases, there was a span of 9 bases. The germline V gene has CDR1 LGHNA and CDR2 YSLEER. The CDR3 covers 16 residues. CDR3 in amino acids: CASSQDPSRGANVLTF. The CDR3 nucleotides read TGCGCCAGCAGCCAAGATCCGTCGCGTGGGGCCAACGTCCTGACTTTC.

The rearrangement links TRBV29-1 to TRBJ1-2; 8 nucleotides match TRBD1. J gave up 1 base and V 1 base, and 14 bases lay outside the gene matches. CDR3 length equals 18 residues. The germline CDR1 and CDR2 sequences are SQVTM and ANQGSEA. The CDR3 DNA follows: TGCAGCGTTGAAGGGGTAAAGGACAGGGACAGCGGTAACTATGGCTACACCTTC. Translated: CSVEGVKDRDSGNYGYTF.

This clone was counted between two and nine times. The V and J genes are TRBV5-5 and TRBJ1-1; 8 nucleotides align to TRBD1. Germline CDR1 reads SGHKS; CDR2 reads YYEKEE (reference sequence). J gave up 1 base and V 0 bases, and 2 bases lay outside the gene matches. This CDR3 is 15 amino acids long. The CDR3 is CASSLVGTGNTEAFF. Written as DNA, the CDR3 is TGTGCCAGCAGCTTGGTAGGGACAGGGAACACTGAAGCTTTCTTT.

V gene TRBV12-5 combines with J gene TRBJ2-7, with D tentatively TRBD2 (5 bases). The CDR3 has 14 residues. Germline assignment: CDR1 LGHNT and CDR2 FRNRAP. Trimming cost V 1 base and J 3 bases, with 10 bases left between them. CDR3: CASGLGLTLYEQYF. DNA of the CDR3: TGTGCTAGTGGTTTGGGACTAACTCTCTACGAGCAGTACTTC.

The V and J genes are TRBV4-1 and TRBJ2-7; the D is unclear. V was trimmed by 4 bases and J by 2 bases, leaving 12 bases between them. Germline V gives CDR1 MGHRA, CDR2 YSYEKL. CDR3 size: 14 residues. The DNA for the CDR3 is TGCGCCAGCAGCCCCCTGGGCCCACCCTACGAGCAGTACTTC. It translates to CASSPLGPPYEQYF.

The chain is built from TRBV7-6 and TRBJ2-3; 13 bases are a match to TRBD2. The germline gives CDR1 SGHVS, CDR2 FNYEAQ. The ends lost 3 bases at V and 3 bases at J; junction bases unmatched: 3. The CDR3 runs 16 residues. Here the CDR3 reads CASSFEGLAGTDTQYF. CDR3 DNA: TGTGCCAGCAGCTTTGAGGGACTAGCGGGGACAGATACGCAGTATTTT.

The gene calls are TRBV5-1 and TRBJ2-7; 9 positions agree with TRBD1. Germline V gene lookup returns CDR1 SGHRS and CDR2 YFSETQ. Germline trimming cut 4 bases from V and 6 bases from J; bases unmatched to any gene: 8. The CDR3 has 14 amino acids. The CDR3: CASSPGQGRAEQYF. The DNA for the CDR3 is TGCGCCAGCAGCCCGGGACAGGGAAGGGCCGAGCAGTACTTC. Looking up the rest from reference TRBV5-1 and TRBJ2-7 gives the full variable domain: KAGVTQTPRYLIKTRGQQVTLSCSPISGHRSVSWYQQTPGQGLQFLFEYFSETQRNKGNFPGRFSGRQFSNSRSEMNVSTLELGDSALYLCASSPGQGRAEQYFGPGTRLTVT.

The rearrangement joins TRBV5-1 to TRBJ2-1, with 10 bases aligning to TRBD2. V was pared by 0 bases and J by 5 bases, with 11 bases of the junction left unmatched. The CDR3 loop spans 18 amino acids. Germline lookup yields CDR1 SGHRS and CDR2 YFSETQ. The CDR3 DNA is TGCGCCAGCAGCTTGGGGGGTCTAGCGGGAGTAGGCGACAATGAGCAGTTCTTC. It codes for CASSLGGLAGVGDNEQFF.

The rearrangement links TRBV19 to TRBJ2-7; D is perhaps TRBD1 (5 bases). Germline V gene sequence: CDR1 LNHDA, CDR2 SQIVND (reference sequence). V was clipped by 1 base and J by 7 bases, with 11 bases between them. CDR3 size: 13 residues. Written as DNA, the CDR3 is TGTGCCAGTAGTATAGTGGGGCAGAGTGAGCAGTACTTC. Its translation: CASSIVGQSEQYF. The entire variable domain, with the rest obtained from reference TRBV19 and TRBJ2-7, is as follows: DGGITQSPKYLFRKEGQNVTLSCEQNLNHDAMYWYRQDPGQGLRLIYYSQIVNDFQKGDIAEGYSVSREKKESFPLTVTSAQKNPTAFYLCASSIVGQSEQYFGPGTRLTVT.

This chain joins TRBV9 and TRBJ2-1, with D maybe TRBD1 (6 bases). The CDR3 covers 16 residues. Trimming shortened V by 4 bases and J by 5 bases, and 19 bases separated the two germline ends. In germline, CDR1 is SGDLS, CDR2 YYNGEE. CDR3 nucleotide sequence: TGTGCCAGCAGCACAGATCCGGTACAGGGCAACAATGAGCAGTTCTTC. Translating it yields CASSTDPVQGNNEQFF.

This chain connects TRBV7-9 to TRBJ1-2, with D maybe TRBD1 (5 bases). There are 14 residues in the CDR3. The V gene lost 6 bases and the J gene lost 3 bases, with 14 bases spanning the gap. The germline CDR1 and CDR2 sequences are SEHNR and FQNEAQ (reference sequence). In nucleotides, the CDR3 is TGTGCCAGCAGTTGGGACCGGGGGGACTATGGCTACACCTTC. Encoded protein: CASSWDRGDYGYTF.

The V gene is TRBV18, the J gene TRBJ1-3, with TRBD1 matching over 7 bases. The CDR3 length is 15 residues. V dropped 5 bases and J dropped 2; count of bases not matched to a gene: 6. In germline, CDR1 is KGHSH, CDR2 LQKENI. CDR3 sequence (DNA): TGTGCCAGCTCATCCTCTCAGGGGGCTGGAAACACCATATATTTT. It encodes CASSSSQGAGNTIYF.

The rearrangement uses TRBV5-1 and TRBJ2-2; TRBD2 matches at 8 bases. Trimming cost V 0 bases and J 0 bases; bases outside gene matches: 10. The CDR3 spans 19 residues. Per the germline V gene, CDR1 is SGHRS and CDR2 is YFSETQ. The CDR3 loop is CASSLGGSGTITNTGELFF. The CDR3 DNA reads as TGCGCCAGCAGCTTGGGAGGTAGCGGGACGATAACGAACACCGGGGAGCTGTTTTTT.

The V call is TRBV27, the J call TRBJ2-5, with 11 bases identical to TRBD2. This CDR3 is 16 amino acids long. After removal of 4 bases from V and 1 base from J, the junction contained 5 bases not matched to a gene. Germline V lookup: CDR1 MNHEY, CDR2 SMNVEV (reference sequence). Here the CDR3 reads CASSSRLAGFQETQYF. DNA of the CDR3: TGTGCCAGCAGTTCCCGACTAGCGGGGTTCCAAGAGACCCAGTACTTC.

In its sample, this clone was seen once. The chain couples TRBV19 to TRBJ2-1; 9 positions match TRBD2. Germline V lookup: CDR1 LNHDA, CDR2 SQIVND (reference sequence). The CDR3 loop spans 17 amino acids. The J segment lost 1 base and the V segment lost 3 bases, leaving 7 bases of the junction unmatched. CDR3 sequence: CASSISAGGPSYNEQFF. The DNA of the CDR3 is TGTGCCAGTAGTATTAGTGCGGGAGGGCCATCCTACAATGAGCAGTTCTTC.

This chain connects TRBV9 to TRBJ1-1; a weak D match, TRBD1 (5 bases). The germline V and J ends were trimmed by 4 bases and 0 bases, with 13 bases remaining between them. CDR3 length equals 15 residues. Germline V gene lookup returns CDR1 SGDLS and CDR2 YYNGEE. The CDR3 here is CASSPATDVNTEAFF. CDR3 nucleotides: TGTGCCAGCAGCCCCGCGACAGACGTGAACACTGAAGCTTTCTTT.